Below, one TCR beta chain is given with its context. Its specific antigen is unknown. No base quality information exists; no much larger clone differs at one position. Germline trimming amounts to 6 bases on V and 2 bases on J, with 7 as the count of junction bases outside the gene matches. Counted from cysteine to phenylalanine, this CDR3 has 15 amino acids. Only the CDR3 DNA stays, 45 bases, in frame from base 1. Sequences MDHEN (CDR1) and SYDVKM (CDR2) are obtained from the germline V gene. The record originates from a study of blood T cell repertoires in COVID-19 (dated by TCRdb to 2020 to 2021). For the wider study: The collaborator samples originated in the United States, Italy and Spain and spanned the acute and convalescent phases of COVID-19. The prospective study material was composed of cDNA or gDNA derived from T cells, B-cell-depleted T cells, or PBMCs. Deeply sampled blood TCRbeta repertoires from subjects exposed to, actively infected with, or recovered from COVID-19 were included in the dataset. The repertoires were released in a freely available public database meant as a resource for research on the immune response to SARS-CoV-2. Samples were obtained from the ongoing ImmuneRACE study (first 160 participants) and from about 1,300 subjects provided by 6 global collaborators. The sample metadata nearly always contained a de-identified subject ID, COVID-19 status, age in years and sex. Where available, HLA class I and class II types were taken from metadata supplied by the sample provider and were not determined by assay-based typing. General study outcomes and caveats: How much clinical and demographic metadata was included differed by source and by participant, and the metadata was provided uncurated.

Collaborating institutions collected whole blood in K2EDTA tubes following their own protocols. For TCRbeta analysis, collaborator samples were shipped as frozen whole blood, as isolated PBMCs, or as DNA extracted from either sample type. TCRbeta CDR3 regions were amplified from genomic DNA by means of the immunoSEQ Assay, a bias-controlled multiplex PCR. As for the original processing: Within the assay, amplification of reference gene primers was used to estimate how many nucleated cells each sample contained. To quantify the absolute abundance of each unique TCRbeta CDR3 rearrangement, sequence reads were collapsed and filtered. For each sample, productive Simpson clonality was calculated as the square root of Simpson's diversity index across productive rearrangements. What TCRdb holds here is the immuneACCESS table cut down to in-frame rearrangements. Part of the clones is not present; checked against another copy, under half of the missing clones reflect an unresolved V gene, and the others are unexplained. That table gives V, J and clone size, and the DNA gave D and trimming. The sample includes some 120,000 clones, with 80% to 90% observed a single time. Less than 1.5% of the sample is taken by the ten largest.

The sample consisted of peripheral blood. The sequence came from a man in his forties with acute or convalescent COVID-19. Recombination joined TRBV28 with TRBJ2-3, with 8 bases in between that match TRBD1. CDR3 protein: CASRRQGTYTDTQYF. The sequenced DNA: TGTGCCAGCAGGCGACAGGGGACTTACACAGATACGCAGTATTTT.